This TCR beta chain was documented in a study of T cells after posttransplantation cyclophosphamide. There are 17 residues in the CDR3. V gave up 3 bases and J gave up 2 bases; unmatched junction bases: 11. Germline CDR1 is MGHRA and CDR2 is YSYEKL. TCRdb keeps only in-frame clones here, not all; method: immunoSEQ multiplex PCR. The profile shows about 47,000 clones, around 91% of them singletons. The chain joins TRBV4-1 to TRBJ1-1; 8 bases fit TRBD1. The sample taken for sequencing was PBMCs. This receptor was taken from a woman aged 45-60 years in good health and a related stem cell transplant donor. CDR3 in amino acids: CASSHITGGADNTEAFF. In DNA, the CDR3 is TGCGCCAGCAGCCATATAACAGGGGGAGCGGATAACACTGAAGCTTTCTTT.